The clone carrying this TCR beta chain was seen only a few times. What it recognizes is unknown. It was with 60 Vbeta and 13 Jbeta primers that the PCR ran. TCRdb's table, derived via immunoSEQ multiplex PCR, lists solely in-frame clones and lacks some. The table records 60,000 to 70,000 clones, just over 65% of them present only once. Per germline, CDR1 SNHLY and CDR2 FYNNEI. The V segment lost 7 bases and the J segment 1 base; nucleotides outside the gene matches: 6. The CDR3 runs 14 residues. These data are taken from a study of cytomegalovirus exposure and HLA in healthy donors. General study results and limits: Beyond CMV serostatus, there was no information to go on about immune exposure.

Those who donated were healthy bone marrow donors. Input material: PBMCs. The gene calls are TRBV2 and TRBJ2-5, with 7 bases lining up with TRBD1. This TCR came from a woman younger than 45 in good health and CMV-seronegative. CDR3 in amino acids: CASTGDRVQETQYF. The CDR3 DNA reads TGTGCCAGCACAGGAGACAGGGTCCAAGAGACCCAGTACTTC.